In its sample, the clone carrying this T cell receptor (beta chain) was seen a few times. TCRdb reanalysed the 5' RACE reads using MiXCR and keeps one entry per CDR3 protein. The sample includes under 650,000 distinct CDR3 sequences, roughly 18% seen only once; the top ten take about 12%. The source of the sample is a study of T-cell memory formation after mild COVID-19. This CDR3 has 15 residues. The V and J ends lost 5 bases and 1 base respectively, with 13 bases between them. Germline assignment: CDR1 SEHNR and CDR2 FQNEAQ (reference sequence). This TCR derives from an adult woman who had mild COVID-19 (a few samples of this study predate the infection). Cell type and time point are not known. What was sequenced was PBMCs or a T cell subset sorted from them (not recorded which). The chain is built from TRBV7-9 and TRBJ2-3; D perhaps matches TRBD2 (5 bases). The chain's CDR3 is CASSERRLGTDTQYF. CDR3 sequence (DNA): TGTGCCAGCAGCGAGCGGAGGTTGGGCACAGATACGCAGTATTTT.